Following are 15 T cell receptor beta chains from one sample sequenced in a study of Tregs in tolerant kidney transplant recipients. The assay was immunoSEQ multiplex PCR, and TCRdb's table has in-frame clones only and misses some. The sample records 90,000 or so clones, approximately 90% being singletons. The sequenced sample was CD8+ T cells from blood. The receptor source for this set is a human donor in good health.

This clone has just a few counts. The chain recombines TRBV4-1 with TRBJ1-2; TRBD1 matches at 9 bases. CDR3 length: 14 amino acids. Germline-derived CDR1 and CDR2 are MGHRA and YSYEKL. V dropped 3 bases and J dropped 7; count of bases not matched to a gene: 6. The CDR3 DNA follows: TGCGCCAGCAGCCAGGGGACAGGGAACAGTGGCTACACCTTC. Translation: CASSQGTGNSGYTF.

This clone was counted only a few times. V gene TRBV11-2 combines with J gene TRBJ2-7; D is uncertain. The V and J ends lost 5 bases and 4 bases respectively, with 18 bases between them. Germline CDR1 SGHAT, CDR2 FQNNGV. The CDR3 has 15 amino acids. Here the CDR3 reads CASSIVAEVRYEQYF. The CDR3 nucleotides are TGTGCCAGCAGCATCGTAGCTGAAGTTAGGTACGAGCAGTACTTC.

The rearrangement links TRBV5-1 to TRBJ1-5; the D is unclear. Per germline, CDR1 SGHRS and CDR2 YFSETQ. CDR3 length: 13 residues. V gave up 3 bases and J gave up 9 bases, with 13 bases separating them. The CDR3 DNA reads as TGCGCCAGCAGCTCCGGGCCAGGTTGGCCCCAGCATTTT. Residues: CASSSGPGWPQHF.

The CDR3 DNA follows: TGTGCCAGCAGCTTCCCAGACTCATACGAGCAGTACTTC. This gives the protein CASSFPDSYEQYF. J is TRBJ2-7 and V is TRBV5-6; D not resolved. CDR1 is SGHDT, CDR2 YYEEEE, per germline. V was cut by 2 bases and J by 4 bases, with 10 bases left in between. The CDR3 loop spans 13 amino acids.

This chain links TRBV29-1 with TRBJ1-1; weak D call: TRBD1 (6 bases). In germline, CDR1 is SQVTM, CDR2 ANQGSEA. The CDR3 contains 12 residues. Trimming left V 2 bases short and J 9 bases short, with 13 bases between. Written as DNA, the CDR3 is TGCAGCGTTGAAAGTCTCGGGGGCAAAGCTTTCTTT. It is translated as CSVESLGGKAFF.

The chain joins TRBV6-5 to TRBJ2-1; D is unclear. Trimming removed 6 bases at V and 2 bases at J, with 5 bases between. The CDR3 is 12 amino acids. Germline CDR1 and CDR2: MNHEY and SVGAGI. The CDR3 spells CASRDTYNEQFF. In DNA, the CDR3 is TGTGCCAGCAGGGATACCTACAATGAGCAGTTCTTC.

The chain carries TRBV5-6 and TRBJ2-7, with 10 bases fitting TRBD2. The CDR3 runs to 15 residues. V was clipped by 1 base and J by 2 bases; unmatched bases: 3. CDR1 is SGHDT, CDR2 YYEEEE, per germline. The CDR3 region is CASSLSLAGAYEQYF. In nucleotides, the CDR3 is TGTGCCAGCAGCTTGTCGCTAGCGGGGGCCTACGAGCAGTACTTC.

The CDR3 sequence is CASSLGGHRGYGYTF. CDR3 DNA sequence: TGTGCCAGCAGCTTGGGGGGGCATCGGGGCTATGGCTACACCTTC. The genes are TRBV5-4 and TRBJ1-2; a possible D gene is TRBD1 (6 bases). The germline V and J ends were trimmed by 0 bases and 4 bases, with 13 bases remaining between them. This CDR3 region has 15 residues. Germline assignment: CDR1 SGHNT and CDR2 YYREEE (reference sequence).

This chain links TRBV15 with TRBJ2-7; TRBD2 matches at 8 bases. The CDR3 totals 16 residues. The germline gives CDR1 LNHNV, CDR2 YYDKDF (reference sequence). After removal of 3 bases from V and 3 bases from J, the junction contained 10 bases not matched to a gene. This chain's CDR3 is CATSSRGGGRIYEQYF. The CDR3 nucleotides read TGTGCCACCAGCAGTCGTGGAGGCGGGAGGATCTACGAGCAGTACTTC.

This chain joins TRBV7-8 and TRBJ2-2, with 7 bases aligning to TRBD1. Germline CDR1 reads SGHVS; CDR2 reads FQNEAQ. Germline trimming cut 5 bases from V and 6 bases from J; bases unmatched to any gene: 6. CDR3 length: 14 residues. The CDR3 DNA follows: TGTGCCAGCAGCCTGACAGGGCGGGCCGGGGAGCTGTTTTTT. Translated, it gives CASSLTGRAGELFF. Combining the CDR3 with reference TRBV7-8 and TRBJ2-2 gives the whole variable domain GAGVSQSPRYKVAKRGQDVALRCDPISGHVSLFWYQQALGQGPEFLTYFQNEAQLDKSGLPSDRFFAERPEGSVSTLKIQRTQQEDSAVYLCASSLTGRAGELFFGEGSRLTVL.

CDR3 loop: CASSLGRDTEAFF. The DNA of the CDR3 is TGTGCCAGCAGTTTAGGCAGGGACACTGAAGCTTTCTTT. The genes are TRBV27 and TRBJ1-1, with a tentative D call TRBD1 (5 bases). This CDR3 has 13 amino acids. V gave up 2 bases and J gave up 3 bases, with 7 bases separating them. Looked up from germline, CDR1 is MNHEY and CDR2 is SMNVEV (reference sequence).

This chain connects TRBV4-1 to TRBJ2-5; 10 nucleotides line up with TRBD2. Looked up from germline, CDR1 is MGHRA and CDR2 is YSYEKL. V lost 0 bases, J lost 1 base, and 8 bases stayed unmatched. CDR3 size: 18 residues. This CDR3 reads CASSQDPASGGSQETQYF. The CDR3 nucleotides are TGCGCCAGCAGCCAAGATCCGGCTAGCGGGGGATCCCAAGAGACCCAGTACTTC.

The chain recombines TRBV10-1 with TRBJ2-7; D not certain. The CDR3 is made up of 13 amino acids. The germline V gene encodes CDR1 WNHNN and CDR2 SYGVQD (reference sequence). The V end lost 2 bases, the J end lost 5 bases, and 10 bases lay between the germline ends. CDR3 bases: TGCGCCAGCAGTGAGCTGCTCAACGACGAGCAGTACTTC. This sequence encodes CASSELLNDEQYF.

The chain carries TRBV2 and TRBJ2-1, with 9 nucleotides matching TRBD2. The length of the CDR3 is 13 residues. In germline, CDR1 is SNHLY, CDR2 FYNNEI. Germline trimming cut 7 bases from V and 4 bases from J; bases unmatched to any gene: 2. Here the CDR3 reads CASMGLAYNEQFF. CDR3 nucleotides: TGTGCCAGCATGGGACTAGCATACAATGAGCAGTTCTTC.

This chain links TRBV7-9 with TRBJ2-7; D is possibly TRBD2 (5 bases). The CDR3 is made up of 15 amino acids. The ends were cut back, 5 bases at V and 3 bases at J, with 17 bases in the middle. Germline lookup yields CDR1 SEHNR and CDR2 FQNEAQ (reference sequence). For the CDR3, the DNA is TGTGCCAGCAGCCCCTTGGGTAGCGCCAACTACGAGCAGTACTTC. This translates into CASSPLGSANYEQYF. Using reference TRBV7-9 and TRBJ2-7 for the parts outside the CDR3, the full variable domain is DTGVSQNPRHKITKRGQNVTFRCDPISEHNRLYWYRQTLGQGPEFLTYFQNEAQLEKSRLLSDRFSAERPKGSFSTLEIQRTEQGDSAMYLCASSPLGSANYEQYFGPGTRLTVT.